This T cell receptor beta chain is from a study of regulatory T cells in long-lasting Graves disease. The table lists this clonotype with many counts. The germline CDR1 and CDR2 sequences are MNHNS and SASEGT. The trim removed 1 base at V and 7 bases at J, leaving 9 bases unmatched. This CDR3 has 15 amino acids. Arm-PCR with iRepertoire HTBI primers amplified the CDR3 regions for these TCR beta libraries. Via MiXCR, TCRdb re-called the multiplex PCR reads, giving one row per CDR3 protein. The profile shows around 500,000 distinct CDR3 sequences, 16% of them singletons. Time point given: newly diagnosed GD, antithyroid drugs for less than 3 months. The TCR library used RNA extracted from PBMCs. Diagnosis followed American Thyroid Association guidelines for Graves' disease. Patient provenance is recorded as an endocrinology department in Xi'an, China. This same sample was also taken into another study, of T cells in Graves' hyperthyroidism and ophthalmopathy.

The genes are TRBV6-1 and TRBJ2-7, with TRBD2 matching over 8 bases. The source of this sequence is a woman aged 35 to 60 with Graves disease. Sequences were derived from peripheral blood mononuclear cells (PBMCs), sampled at new diagnosis, from a patient treated with antithyroid drugs. CDR3: CASSEVGGAPGEQYF. The CDR3 nucleotides read TGTGCCAGCAGTGAAGTCGGGGGGGCGCCGGGTGAGCAGTACTTC.